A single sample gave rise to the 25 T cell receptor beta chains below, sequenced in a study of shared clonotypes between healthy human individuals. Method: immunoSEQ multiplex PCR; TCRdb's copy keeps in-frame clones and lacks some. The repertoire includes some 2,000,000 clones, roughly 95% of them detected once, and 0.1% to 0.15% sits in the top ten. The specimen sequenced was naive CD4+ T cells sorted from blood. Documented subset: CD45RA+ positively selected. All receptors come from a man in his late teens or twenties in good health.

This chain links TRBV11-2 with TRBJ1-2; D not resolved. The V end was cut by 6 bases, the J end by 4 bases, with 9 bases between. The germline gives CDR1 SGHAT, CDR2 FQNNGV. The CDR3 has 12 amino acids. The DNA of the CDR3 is TGTGCCAGCAGTCAAAGTTCCTATGGCTACACCTTC. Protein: CASSQSSYGYTF.

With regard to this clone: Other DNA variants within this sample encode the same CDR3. CDR3 region: CASSLTGLETQYF. The DNA for the CDR3 is TGCGCCAGCAGCTTGACAGGGCTGGAGACCCAGTACTTC. The gene calls are TRBV5-1 and TRBJ2-5, with D tentatively TRBD1 (6 bases). Germline CDR1 SGHRS, CDR2 YFSETQ. The CDR3 covers 13 residues. Trimming removed 1 base at V and 5 bases at J, with 9 bases between.

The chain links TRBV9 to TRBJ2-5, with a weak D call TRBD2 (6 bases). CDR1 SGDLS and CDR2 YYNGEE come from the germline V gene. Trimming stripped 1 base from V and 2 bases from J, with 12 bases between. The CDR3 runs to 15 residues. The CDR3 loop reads CASSVSVLAQETQYF. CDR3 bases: TGTGCCAGCAGCGTATCAGTACTAGCTCAAGAGACCCAGTACTTC.

CDR3 bases: TGTGCCAGCAGCTTGGGGGATGGTCTAGCGGGAAACAATGAGCAGTTCTTC. Translated, it gives CASSLGDGLAGNNEQFF. V usage is TRBV11-3 and J usage is TRBJ2-1; TRBD2 matches at 9 bases. J lost 5 bases, V lost 3 bases, and 11 bases had no gene match. Per germline, CDR1 SGHNT and CDR2 YENEEA. This CDR3 comprises 17 residues.

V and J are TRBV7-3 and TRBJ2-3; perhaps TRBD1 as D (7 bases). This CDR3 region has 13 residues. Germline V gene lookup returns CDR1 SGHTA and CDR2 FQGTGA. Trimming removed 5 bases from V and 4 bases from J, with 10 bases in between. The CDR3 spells CASSQGEADTQYF. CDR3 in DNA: TGTGCCAGCAGCCAGGGGGAGGCAGATACGCAGTATTTT.

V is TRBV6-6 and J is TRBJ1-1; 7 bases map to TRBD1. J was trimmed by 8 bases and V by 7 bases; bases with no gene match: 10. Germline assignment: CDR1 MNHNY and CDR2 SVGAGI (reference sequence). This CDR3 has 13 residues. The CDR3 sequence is CASTKWGDSEAFF. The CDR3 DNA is TGTGCCAGCACCAAGTGGGGGGACAGCGAAGCTTTCTTT.

The CDR3 loop is CSVVRGGSYEQYF. CDR3 coding DNA: TGCAGCGTTGTGCGGGGAGGTTCCTACGAGCAGTACTTC. The chain uses TRBV29-1 and TRBJ2-7; a possible D gene is TRBD2 (6 bases). CDR1 and CDR2 (germline): SQVTM, ANQGSEA. CDR3 size: 13 residues. Trimming took off 4 bases at V and 1 base at J, with 11 bases between the two ends.

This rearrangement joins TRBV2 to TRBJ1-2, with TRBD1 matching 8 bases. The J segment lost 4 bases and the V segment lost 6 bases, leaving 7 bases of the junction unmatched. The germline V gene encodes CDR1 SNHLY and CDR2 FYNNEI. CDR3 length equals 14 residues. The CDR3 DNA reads TGTGCCAGCAGCCTGGGACAGGTGGGCTATGGCTACACCTTC. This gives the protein CASSLGQVGYGYTF.

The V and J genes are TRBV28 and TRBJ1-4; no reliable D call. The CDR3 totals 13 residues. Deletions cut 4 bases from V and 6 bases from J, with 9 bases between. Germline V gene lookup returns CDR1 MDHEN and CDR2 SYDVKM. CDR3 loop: CASSSRPYEKLFF. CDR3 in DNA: TGTGCCAGCAGTTCCCGGCCGTATGAAAAACTGTTTTTT.

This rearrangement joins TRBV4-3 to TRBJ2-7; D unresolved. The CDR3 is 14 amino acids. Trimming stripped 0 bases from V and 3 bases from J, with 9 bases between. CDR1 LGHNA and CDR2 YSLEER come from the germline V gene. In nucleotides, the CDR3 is TGCGCCAGCAGCCAAGATCGCTGGAGCTACGAGCAGTACTTC. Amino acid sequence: CASSQDRWSYEQYF.

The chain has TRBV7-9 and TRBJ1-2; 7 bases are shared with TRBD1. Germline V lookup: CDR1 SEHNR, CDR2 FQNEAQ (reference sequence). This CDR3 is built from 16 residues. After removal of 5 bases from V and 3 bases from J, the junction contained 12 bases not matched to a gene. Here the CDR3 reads CASSPGGAGRDYGYTF. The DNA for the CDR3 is TGTGCCAGCAGCCCAGGGGGGGCAGGGAGAGACTATGGCTACACCTTC.

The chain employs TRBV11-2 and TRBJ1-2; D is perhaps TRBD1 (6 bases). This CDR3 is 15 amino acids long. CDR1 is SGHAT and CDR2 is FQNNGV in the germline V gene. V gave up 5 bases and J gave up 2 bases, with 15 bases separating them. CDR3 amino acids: CASSTQRDKNYGYTF. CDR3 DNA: TGTGCCAGCAGCACCCAACGGGACAAGAACTATGGCTACACCTTC.

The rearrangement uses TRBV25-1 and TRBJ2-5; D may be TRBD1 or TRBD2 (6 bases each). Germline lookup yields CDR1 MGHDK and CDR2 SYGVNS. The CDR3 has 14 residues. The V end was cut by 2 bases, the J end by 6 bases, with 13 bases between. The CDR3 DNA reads TGTGCCAGCAGTGAAGGGGGGCGGGACCAGACCCAGTACTTC. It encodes CASSEGGRDQTQYF.

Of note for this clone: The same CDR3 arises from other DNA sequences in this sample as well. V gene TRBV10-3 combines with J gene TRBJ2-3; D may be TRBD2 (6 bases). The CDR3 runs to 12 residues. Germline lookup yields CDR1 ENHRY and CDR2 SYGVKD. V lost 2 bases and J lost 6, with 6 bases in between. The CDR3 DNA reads TGTGCCATCAGTGAGGGGGGGGATACGCAGTATTTT. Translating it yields CAISEGGDTQYF.

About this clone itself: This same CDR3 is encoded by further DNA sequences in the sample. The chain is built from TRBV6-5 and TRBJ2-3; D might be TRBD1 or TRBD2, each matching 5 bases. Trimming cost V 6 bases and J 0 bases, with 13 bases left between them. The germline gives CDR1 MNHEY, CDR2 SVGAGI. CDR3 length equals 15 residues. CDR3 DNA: TGTGCCAGCAGCCCCGGGACCCTTAGCACAGATACGCAGTATTTT. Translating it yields CASSPGTLSTDTQYF.

The CDR3 nucleotides read TGTGCCAGCAGAACGCTGGGGTCCAGTGAAGCTTTCTTT. It is translated as CASRTLGSSEAFF. The chain uses TRBV6-5 and TRBJ1-1; D not certain. The germline V and J ends were trimmed by 6 bases and 7 bases, with 15 bases remaining between them. Germline CDR1 MNHEY, CDR2 SVGAGI. CDR3 length: 13 residues.

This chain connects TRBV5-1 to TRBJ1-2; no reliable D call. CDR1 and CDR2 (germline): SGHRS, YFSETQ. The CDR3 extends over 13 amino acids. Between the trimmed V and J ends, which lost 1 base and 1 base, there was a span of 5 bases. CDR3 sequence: CASSLNNNYGYTF. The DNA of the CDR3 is TGCGCCAGCAGCTTGAACAATAACTATGGCTACACCTTC.

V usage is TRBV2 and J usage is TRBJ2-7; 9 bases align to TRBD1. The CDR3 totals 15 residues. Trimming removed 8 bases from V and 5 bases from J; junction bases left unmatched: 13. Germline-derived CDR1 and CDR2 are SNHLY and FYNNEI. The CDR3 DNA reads TGTGCCAGCGCCGCGACGGGGACAGGGACCCACGAGCAGTACTTC. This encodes CASAATGTGTHEQYF.

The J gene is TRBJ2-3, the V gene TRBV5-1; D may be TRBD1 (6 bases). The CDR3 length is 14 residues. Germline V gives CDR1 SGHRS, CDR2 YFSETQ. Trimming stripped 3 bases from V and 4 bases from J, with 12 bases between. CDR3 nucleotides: TGCGCCAGCAGCTCTGGGGGCATCGCAGATACGCAGTATTTT. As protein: CASSSGGIADTQYF.

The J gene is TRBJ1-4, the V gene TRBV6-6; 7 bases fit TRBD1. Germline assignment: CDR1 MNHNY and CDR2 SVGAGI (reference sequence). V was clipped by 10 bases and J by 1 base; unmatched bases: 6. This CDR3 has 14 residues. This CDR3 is CATVDRVTNEKLFF. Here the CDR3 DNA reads TGTGCCACCGTCGACAGGGTAACTAATGAAAAACTGTTTTTT.

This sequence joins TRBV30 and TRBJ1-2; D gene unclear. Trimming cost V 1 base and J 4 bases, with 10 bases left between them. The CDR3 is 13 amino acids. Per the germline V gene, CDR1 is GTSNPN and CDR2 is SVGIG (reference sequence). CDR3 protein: CAWSGTILYGYTF. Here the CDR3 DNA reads TGTGCCTGGAGTGGGACCATTCTCTATGGCTACACCTTC.

CDR3: CASSPGEVYPYTDTQYF. Here the CDR3 DNA reads TGTGCCAGCTCCCCGGGAGAGGTCTACCCTTACACAGATACGCAGTATTTT. This rearrangement joins TRBV5-4 to TRBJ2-3; a possible D gene is TRBD2 (6 bases). Germline V gene data show CDR1 as SGHNT and CDR2 as YYREEE (reference sequence). Trimming left V 7 bases short and J 2 bases short, with 23 bases between. The CDR3 runs to 17 residues.

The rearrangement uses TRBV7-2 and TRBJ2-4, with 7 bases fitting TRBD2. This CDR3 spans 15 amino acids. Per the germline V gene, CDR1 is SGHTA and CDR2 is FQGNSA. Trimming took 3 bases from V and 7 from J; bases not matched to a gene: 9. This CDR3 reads CASSLRGRERNIQYF. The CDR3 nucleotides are TGTGCCAGCAGCTTGAGAGGGCGGGAGCGGAACATTCAGTACTTC.

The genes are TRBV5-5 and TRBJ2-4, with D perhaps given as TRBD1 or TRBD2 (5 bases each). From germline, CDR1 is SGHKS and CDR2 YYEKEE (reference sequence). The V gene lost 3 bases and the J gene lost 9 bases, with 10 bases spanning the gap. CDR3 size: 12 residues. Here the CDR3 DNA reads TGTGCCAGCAGCTCTTGGGGGAGCATTCAGTACTTC. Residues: CASSSWGSIQYF.

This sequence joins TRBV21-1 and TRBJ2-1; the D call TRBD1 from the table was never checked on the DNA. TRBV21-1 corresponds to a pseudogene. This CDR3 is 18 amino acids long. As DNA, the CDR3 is TGTGCCAGCAGAGCCGGGACAGGGTGTATTCGGACGAGCAATGAGCAGTTCTTC. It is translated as CASRAGTGCIRTSNEQFF.